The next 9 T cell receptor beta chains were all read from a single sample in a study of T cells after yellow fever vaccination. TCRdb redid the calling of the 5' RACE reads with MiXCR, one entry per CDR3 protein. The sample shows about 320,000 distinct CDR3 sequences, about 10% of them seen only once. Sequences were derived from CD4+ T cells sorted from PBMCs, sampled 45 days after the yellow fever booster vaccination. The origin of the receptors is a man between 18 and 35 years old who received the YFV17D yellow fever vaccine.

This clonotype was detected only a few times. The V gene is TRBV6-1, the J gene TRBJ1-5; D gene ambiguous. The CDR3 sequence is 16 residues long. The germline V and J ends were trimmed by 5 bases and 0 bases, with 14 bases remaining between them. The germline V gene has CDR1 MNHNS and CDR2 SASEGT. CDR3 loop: CASSWLGLNSNQPQHF. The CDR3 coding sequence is TGTGCCAGCAGTTGGTTAGGGCTGAATAGCAATCAGCCCCAGCATTTT.

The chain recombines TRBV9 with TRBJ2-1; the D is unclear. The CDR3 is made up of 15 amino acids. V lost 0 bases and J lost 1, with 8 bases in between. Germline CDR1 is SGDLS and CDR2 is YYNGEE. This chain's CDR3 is CASSVELRSYNEQFF. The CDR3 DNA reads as TGTGCCAGCAGCGTAGAGCTAAGATCCTACAATGAGCAGTTCTTC.

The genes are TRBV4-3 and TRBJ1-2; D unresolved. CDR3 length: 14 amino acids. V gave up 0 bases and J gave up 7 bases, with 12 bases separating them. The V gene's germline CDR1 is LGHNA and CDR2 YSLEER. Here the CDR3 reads CASSQEPGWGGYTF. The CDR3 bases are TGCGCCAGCAGCCAAGAGCCCGGCTGGGGTGGCTACACCTTC.

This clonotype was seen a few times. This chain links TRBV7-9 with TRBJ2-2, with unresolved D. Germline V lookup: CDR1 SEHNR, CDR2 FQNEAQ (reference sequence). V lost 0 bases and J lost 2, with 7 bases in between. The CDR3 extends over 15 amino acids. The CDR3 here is CASSLAAVNTGELFF. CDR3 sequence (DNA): TGTGCCAGCAGCTTAGCAGCAGTCAACACCGGGGAGCTGTTTTTT.

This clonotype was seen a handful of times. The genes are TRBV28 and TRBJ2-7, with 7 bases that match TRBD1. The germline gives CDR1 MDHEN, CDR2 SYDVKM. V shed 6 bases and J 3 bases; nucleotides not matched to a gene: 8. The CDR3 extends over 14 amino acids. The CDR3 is CASSHSDRNYEQYF. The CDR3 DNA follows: TGTGCCAGCAGCCATTCGGACAGGAACTACGAGCAGTACTTC. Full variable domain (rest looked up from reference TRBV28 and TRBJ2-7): DVKVTQSSRYLVKRTGEKVFLECVQDMDHENMFWYRQDPGLGLRLIYFSYDVKMKEKGDIPEGYSVSREKKERFSLILESASTNQTSMYLCASSHSDRNYEQYFGPGTRLTVT.

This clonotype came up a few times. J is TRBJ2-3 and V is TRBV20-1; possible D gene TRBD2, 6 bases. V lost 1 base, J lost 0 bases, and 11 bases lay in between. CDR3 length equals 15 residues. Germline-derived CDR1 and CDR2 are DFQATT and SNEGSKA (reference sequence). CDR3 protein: CSARGLGGSTDTQYF. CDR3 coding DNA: TGCAGTGCTAGAGGCCTTGGGGGGAGCACAGATACGCAGTATTTT.

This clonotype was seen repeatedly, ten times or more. The CDR3 is CASTWDTWADIQYF. The DNA for the CDR3 is TGTGCCAGCACTTGGGACACCTGGGCGGACATTCAGTACTTC. The V and J genes are TRBV6-2 or TRBV6-3 and TRBJ2-4, with D possibly being TRBD1 (6 bases). Germline CDR1 reads MNHEY; CDR2 reads SVGEGT. The CDR3 totals 14 residues. The V end lost 7 bases, the J end lost 8 bases, and 18 bases lay between the germline ends.

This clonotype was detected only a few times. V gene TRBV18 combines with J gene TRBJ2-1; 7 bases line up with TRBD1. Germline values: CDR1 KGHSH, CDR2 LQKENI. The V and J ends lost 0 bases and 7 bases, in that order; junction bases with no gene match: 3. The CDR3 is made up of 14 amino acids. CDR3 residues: CASSPPQGWNEQFF. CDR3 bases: TGTGCCAGCTCACCACCACAGGGGTGGAATGAGCAGTTCTTC. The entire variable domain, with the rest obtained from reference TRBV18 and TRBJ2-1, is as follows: NAGVMQNPRHLVRRRGQEARLRCSPMKGHSHVYWYRQLPEEGLKFMVYLQKENIIDESGMPKERFSAEFPKEGPSILRIQQVVRGDSAAYFCASSPPQGWNEQFFGPGTRLTVL.

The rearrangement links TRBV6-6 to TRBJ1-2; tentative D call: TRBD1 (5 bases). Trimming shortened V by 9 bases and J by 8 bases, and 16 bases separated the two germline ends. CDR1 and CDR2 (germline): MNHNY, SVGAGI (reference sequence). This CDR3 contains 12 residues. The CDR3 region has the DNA TGTGCCAGTGGGCCCGGGACGTCCGGCTACACCTTC. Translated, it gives CASGPGTSGYTF.